Each of the 29 T cell receptor beta chains below was sequenced from the same sample in a study of identical twins. One entry per CDR3 protein, called by TCRdb with MiXCR from the 5' RACE reads. The sample holds hundreds of thousands of distinct CDR3 sequences, roughly 6% seen once. The specimen was naive T cells sorted from blood. Source of these receptors: a man between 18 and 35 years old in good health.

There are many counts of this clonotype. The chain employs TRBV27 and TRBJ2-3; TRBD2 matches 11 bases. Trimming cost V 6 bases and J 10 bases; bases outside gene matches: 3. The CDR3 extends over 12 amino acids. Germline CDR1 is MNHEY and CDR2 is SMNVEV (reference sequence). Here the CDR3 reads CASRGLAVPQYF. CDR3 nucleotides: TGTGCCAGCAGGGGACTAGCGGTTCCGCAGTATTTT.

The sample holds many counts of this clonotype. The chain carries TRBV5-1 and TRBJ1-2; no clear D gene. CDR1 and CDR2 from the germline V gene are SGHRS and YFSETQ. The CDR3 spans 13 residues. V was trimmed by 2 bases and J by 2 bases, leaving 7 bases between them. The CDR3 bases are TGCGCCAGCAGCTTCGATTGGAACTATGGCTACACCTTC. Encoded protein: CASSFDWNYGYTF.

This clonotype was found a few times. The chain carries TRBV5-5 and TRBJ2-1; tentatively, D is TRBD2 (5 bases). The CDR3 has 14 residues. Trimming cost V 5 bases and J 8 bases, with 17 bases left between them. CDR1 SGHKS and CDR2 YYEKEE come from the germline V gene (reference sequence). The CDR3 sequence: CASRFFGIKDEQFF. The CDR3 DNA reads as TGTGCCAGCAGGTTCTTCGGGATTAAAGATGAGCAGTTCTTC.

This clonotype was counted ten times or more. The CDR3 bases are TGTGCCAGCAGTTTAGCATTGGGCGGCAAGAACACCGGGGAGCTGTTTTTT. Translating gives CASSLALGGKNTGELFF. The chain joins TRBV12-3 or TRBV12-4 to TRBJ2-2; D is ambiguous. The CDR3 is 17 residues long. V lost 0 bases, J lost 1 base, and 12 bases lay in between.

In this sample, this clonotype turned up many times. V usage is TRBV12-3 or TRBV12-4 and J usage is TRBJ2-2, with 8 bases lining up with TRBD2. With 5 bases clipped from V and 7 bases from J, the junction kept 6 bases outside the gene matches. CDR3 length: 14 amino acids. CDR3 nucleotide sequence: TGTGCCAGCAGTCAGGGACTAGGGGGCGGGGAGCTGTTTTTT. Protein sequence: CASSQGLGGGELFF.

This clonotype has more than one count but fewer than ten. The V call is TRBV12-3 or TRBV12-4, the J call TRBJ1-1, with D unclear. The length of the CDR3 is 12 residues. V was shortened by 6 bases and J by 7 bases, with 12 bases between the two germline ends. CDR3 sequence (DNA): TGTGCCAGCAGCCGACCCCTTAATGAAGCTTTCTTT. Protein: CASSRPLNEAFF.

The J gene is TRBJ2-1, the V gene TRBV6-4; 8 nucleotides align to TRBD2. The germline CDR1 and CDR2 sequences are MRHNA and SNTAGT. J lost 6 bases, V lost 0 bases, and 1 base had no gene match. The CDR3 is 14 residues long. CDR3 in DNA: TGTGCCAGCAGTGACTCCGGGACTAGCAATGAGCAGTTCTTC. Translation: CASSDSGTSNEQFF.

This clonotype was seen many times. The chain uses TRBV20-1 and TRBJ2-3; 13 bases are shared with TRBD2. After removal of 6 bases from V and 4 bases from J, the junction contained 16 bases not matched to a gene. This CDR3 has 18 residues. The germline CDR1 and CDR2 sequences are DFQATT and SNEGSKA (reference sequence). This CDR3 reads CSANTLLAGGPPPDTQYF. CDR3 sequence (DNA): TGCAGTGCCAATACCCTACTAGCGGGAGGGCCCCCCCCAGATACGCAGTATTTT.

The genes are TRBV27 and TRBJ2-3; 8 bases align to TRBD1. This CDR3 has 15 residues. Trimming took 1 base from V and 2 from J; bases not matched to a gene: 2. Germline V lookup: CDR1 MNHEY, CDR2 SMNVEV (reference sequence). CDR3 protein: CASSLWGQDTDTQYF. CDR3 DNA: TGTGCCAGCAGTTTATGGGGACAGGACACAGATACGCAGTATTTT.

This clonotype was recorded many times. The chain recombines TRBV20-1 with TRBJ2-1; D call uncertain. The CDR3 is made up of 16 amino acids. Trimming took off 0 bases at V and 4 bases at J, with 16 bases between the two ends. Germline loops: CDR1 DFQATT, CDR2 SNEGSKA (reference sequence). The CDR3 loop is CSAREARGHAYNEQFF. The CDR3 bases are TGCAGTGCTAGAGAGGCGAGAGGCCACGCATACAATGAGCAGTTCTTC.

This clonotype was seen at least ten times. Mismatch with germline at one junction end may stem from a read error. This chain joins TRBV10-3 and TRBJ2-5, with D perhaps TRBD2 (6 bases). Germline CDR1 is ENHRY and CDR2 is SYGVKD. CDR3 size: 13 residues. CDR3 DNA sequence: TGTGCCATCGCGGGATCGGGTCAAGAGACCCACTACTTC. Its protein product is CAIAGSGQETHYF.

This clonotype was recorded many times. The chain recombines TRBV6-5 with TRBJ2-2; D not certain. The V end was cut by 2 bases, the J end by 4 bases, with 14 bases between. Germline CDR1 is MNHEY and CDR2 is SVGAGI. The CDR3 runs 16 residues. The CDR3 nucleotides are TGTGCCAGCAGTTACAGCTGGGCGCTCGGCACCGGGGAGCTGTTTTTT. The encoded protein is CASSYSWALGTGELFF.

The V and J genes are TRBV4-1 and TRBJ2-6; D may match TRBD1 or TRBD2 (5 bases each). CDR1 MGHRA and CDR2 YSYEKL come from the germline V gene. V was clipped by 0 bases and J by 1 base, with 10 bases between them. The CDR3 has 17 amino acids. The CDR3 coding sequence is TGCGCCAGCAGCCAAGATTGGGGACCATCTGGGGCCAACGTCCTGACTTTC. Its protein is CASSQDWGPSGANVLTF.

This chain joins TRBV6-2 or TRBV6-3 and TRBJ1-1; D uncertain. Germline V gene data show CDR1 as MNHEY and CDR2 as SVGEGT. V lost 6 bases to trimming and J lost 5 bases, with 7 bases between them. This CDR3 spans 11 amino acids. DNA of the CDR3: TGTGCCAGCAGGGTGGATACTGAAGCTTTCTTT. This codes for CASRVDTEAFF.

In DNA, the CDR3 is TGTGCCAGCAGCCAATTTCCGGGACAGGGGGCGGTAGGCTACACCTTC. This codes for CASSQFPGQGAVGYTF. This chain links TRBV14 with TRBJ1-2; 12 nucleotides match TRBD1. The germline V gene encodes CDR1 SGHDN and CDR2 FVKESK. V shed 2 bases and J 8 bases; nucleotides not matched to a gene: 9. This CDR3 has 16 amino acids.

In this sample, this clonotype turned up many times. Its ends do not fully match the called genes, so a read error is possible. CDR3: CASSEESSGSWIF. CDR3 nucleotide sequence: TGTGCCAGCAGTGAGGAGAGTAGCGGGAGTTGGATCTTC. The genes are TRBV2 and TRBJ2-1; 9 bases are shared with TRBD2. The CDR3 totals 13 residues. Germline values: CDR1 SNHLY, CDR2 FYNNEI.

This clonotype appeared many times. The rearrangement joins TRBV6-5 to TRBJ2-7; a weak D match, TRBD1 (5 bases). Germline CDR1 MNHEY, CDR2 SVGAGI. CDR3 size: 14 residues. Trimming stripped 2 bases from V and 0 bases from J, with 8 bases between. The CDR3 spells CASSYIGDSYEQYF. DNA of the CDR3: TGTGCCAGCAGTTACATAGGGGACTCCTACGAGCAGTACTTC.

This clonotype was picked up many times. V and J are TRBV29-1 and TRBJ2-1, with 11 bases aligning to TRBD2. Germline CDR1 SQVTM, CDR2 ANQGSEA. This CDR3 is 13 amino acids long. V dropped 4 bases and J dropped 7; count of bases not matched to a gene: 3. This chain's CDR3 is CSVGVAGGNEQFF. In DNA, the CDR3 is TGCAGCGTTGGTGTAGCGGGAGGGAATGAGCAGTTCTTC.

The chain links TRBV5-1 to TRBJ2-7; 9 bases are a match to TRBD2. V dropped 4 bases and J dropped 6; count of bases not matched to a gene: 8. CDR1 SGHRS and CDR2 YFSETQ come from the germline V gene. The CDR3 extends over 14 amino acids. The CDR3 region is CASSPVAGGSEQYV. The CDR3 DNA reads TGCGCCAGCAGCCCCGTTGCGGGAGGGAGCGAGCAGTACGTC.

The chain combines TRBV7-9 with TRBJ2-1; 7 bases line up with TRBD2. J gave up 5 bases and V 5 bases, and 12 bases lay outside the gene matches. This CDR3 contains 16 residues. From germline, CDR1 is SEHNR and CDR2 FQNEAQ (reference sequence). CDR3 in DNA: TGTGCCAGCAGCCCGGGGGGAGGGAGGTTGAACAATGAGCAGTTCTTC. Translation: CASSPGGGRLNNEQFF.

The V gene is TRBV6-2 or TRBV6-3, the J gene TRBJ2-2, with 7 bases lining up with TRBD1. This CDR3 has 15 residues. The ends lost 2 bases at V and 3 bases at J; junction bases unmatched: 3. Germline values: CDR1 MNHEY, CDR2 SVGEGT. The CDR3 coding sequence is TGTGCCAGCAGTTACCGGACAGGATACACCGGGGAGCTGTTTTTT. It specifies CASSYRTGYTGELFF.

This clonotype has ten or more counts. V gene TRBV24-1 combines with J gene TRBJ2-2; no clear D gene. This CDR3 is built from 14 residues. Germline V CDR1 and CDR2: KGHDR, SFDVKD. The V end was cut by 3 bases, the J end by 6 bases, with 10 bases between. In DNA form, the CDR3 reads TGTGCCACCAGTGATATAGGGTCCCCCGGGGAGCTGTTTTTT. It specifies CATSDIGSPGELFF.

J is TRBJ2-7 and V is TRBV5-1; no definite D call. This CDR3 contains 15 residues. Germline V CDR1 and CDR2: SGHRS, YFSETQ. V gave up 0 bases and J gave up 2 bases, with 12 bases separating them. The CDR3 nucleotides are TGCGCCAGCAGCTTGGTTGGTGGGAATGCCTACGAGCAGTACTTC. It yields the protein CASSLVGGNAYEQYF.

V and J are TRBV15 and TRBJ2-2; tentative D call: TRBD2 (5 bases). The germline gives CDR1 LNHNV, CDR2 YYDKDF (reference sequence). This CDR3 comprises 15 residues. The ends were cut back, 1 base at V and 3 bases at J, with 9 bases in the middle. The chain's CDR3 is CATSRGDSDTGELFF. The CDR3 DNA reads as TGTGCCACCAGCAGAGGTGATAGCGACACCGGGGAGCTGTTTTTT.

This clonotype was found many times. The chain joins TRBV5-1 to TRBJ2-3; possible D gene TRBD2, 6 bases. Germline V CDR1 and CDR2: SGHRS, YFSETQ. Trimming removed 4 bases from V and 2 bases from J, with 17 bases in between. The CDR3 is 16 residues long. The CDR3 nucleotides are TGCGCCAGCAGCCCCTCGATAGGGGAGGACACAGATACGCAGTATTTT. This encodes CASSPSIGEDTDTQYF. The variable domain in full, with the rest retrieved from reference TRBV5-1 and TRBJ2-3, is KAGVTQTPRYLIKTRGQQVTLSCSPISGHRSVSWYQQTPGQGLQFLFEYFSETQRNKGNFPGRFSGRQFSNSRSEMNVSTLELGDSALYLCASSPSIGEDTDTQYFGPGTRLTVL.

This clonotype was detected a few times. J is TRBJ2-7 and V is TRBV7-9, with TRBD2 matching 7 bases. The germline V gene has CDR1 SEHNR and CDR2 FQNEAQ (reference sequence). The V gene end was trimmed by 8 bases and the J gene end by 5 bases; junction bases not matched to a gene: 6. The CDR3 is 12 amino acids. CDR3 coding DNA: TGTGCCAGCTGGGGGGGGAGAAACGAGCAGTACTTC. Translating it yields CASWGGRNEQYF.

The chain uses TRBV27 and TRBJ2-6; TRBD2 agrees at 11 bases. Germline lookup yields CDR1 MNHEY and CDR2 SMNVEV (reference sequence). Trimming cost V 1 base and J 12 bases; bases outside gene matches: 5. This CDR3 is 15 amino acids long. CDR3 region: CASSLFLGTSGVLTF. In DNA form, the CDR3 reads TGTGCCAGCAGTTTATTCCTTGGGACTAGCGGCGTCCTGACTTTC. Full variable domain (remainder filled in from reference TRBV27 and TRBJ2-6): EAQVTQNPRYLITVTGKKLTVTCSQNMNHEYMSWYRQDPGLGLRQIYYSMNVEVTDKGDVPEGYKVSRKEKRNFPLILESPSPNQTSLYFCASSLFLGTSGVLTFGAGSRLTVL.

This clonotype was seen many times. The CDR3 coding sequence is TGTGCCAGCAGCTTGTACGGTCAGCGCTCCTACAATGAGCAGTTCTTC. This translates into CASSLYGQRSYNEQFF. The chain is built from TRBV5-6 and TRBJ2-1; unclear D gene. V shed 1 base and J shed 0 bases, with 11 bases lying between them. The CDR3 is made up of 16 amino acids. Germline V gene data show CDR1 as SGHDT and CDR2 as YYEEEE.

This clonotype has at least ten counts. The chain is built from TRBV5-1 and TRBJ2-1; TRBD2 is a possible D gene (5 bases). Germline loops: CDR1 SGHRS, CDR2 YFSETQ. This CDR3 has 15 residues. V shed 1 base and J shed 4 bases, with 12 bases lying between them. The CDR3 loop reads CASSLTSGLYNEQFF. CDR3 nucleotide sequence: TGCGCCAGCAGCTTGACCAGCGGCCTATACAATGAGCAGTTCTTC. Variable domain in full (rest from reference TRBV5-1 and TRBJ2-1): KAGVTQTPRYLIKTRGQQVTLSCSPISGHRSVSWYQQTPGQGLQFLFEYFSETQRNKGNFPGRFSGRQFSNSRSEMNVSTLELGDSALYLCASSLTSGLYNEQFFGPGTRLTVL.